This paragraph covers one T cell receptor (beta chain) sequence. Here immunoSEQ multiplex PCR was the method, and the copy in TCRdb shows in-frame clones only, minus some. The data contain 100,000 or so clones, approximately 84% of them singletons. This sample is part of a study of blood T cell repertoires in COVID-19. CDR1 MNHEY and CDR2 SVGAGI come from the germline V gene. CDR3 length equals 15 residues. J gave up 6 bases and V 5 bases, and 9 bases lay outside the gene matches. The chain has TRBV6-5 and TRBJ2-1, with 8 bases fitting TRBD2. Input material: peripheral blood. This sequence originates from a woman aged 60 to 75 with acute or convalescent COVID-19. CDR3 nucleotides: TGTGCCAGCAGTCCCTCTCGCGGGGGGTTCAATGAGCAGTTCTTC. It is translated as CASSPSRGGFNEQFF.